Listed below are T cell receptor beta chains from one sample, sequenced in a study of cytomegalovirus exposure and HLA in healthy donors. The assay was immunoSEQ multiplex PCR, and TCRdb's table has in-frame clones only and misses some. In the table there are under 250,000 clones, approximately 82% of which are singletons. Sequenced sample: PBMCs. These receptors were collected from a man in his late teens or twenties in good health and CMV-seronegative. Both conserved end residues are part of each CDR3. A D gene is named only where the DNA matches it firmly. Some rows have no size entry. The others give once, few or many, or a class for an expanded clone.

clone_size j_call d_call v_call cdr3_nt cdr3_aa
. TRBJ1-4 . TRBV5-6 TGTGCCAGCAGCCTTAGCGGGGTCGAAAAACTGTTTTTT CASSLSGVEKLFF
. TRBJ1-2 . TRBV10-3 TGTGCCATCAGAGGGACTGCGTATGGCTACACCTTC CAIRGTAYGYTF
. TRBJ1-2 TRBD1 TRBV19 TGTGCCAGTACCGGGACAGCCGATGGCTACACCTTC CASTGTADGYTF
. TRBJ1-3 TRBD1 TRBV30 TGTGCCTGGAGTGTAAAGTCGGGACAGCGAAACACCATATATTTT CAWSVKSGQRNTIYF
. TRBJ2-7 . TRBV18 TGTGCCAGCTCACCACCACAGGGCCCCATAGGAGGCGAGCAGTACTTC CASSPPQGPIGGEQYF
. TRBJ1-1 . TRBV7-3 TGTGCCAGCAGGGGAGGGGGACTGAACACTGAAGCTTTCTTT CASRGGGLNTEAFF
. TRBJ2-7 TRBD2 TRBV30 TGTGCCTGGAGTGTGTGGGCTAGCGGGAGTAGGACCCACGAGCAGTACTTC CAWSVWASGSRTHEQYF
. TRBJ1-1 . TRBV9 TGTGCCAGCAGCGTAGAACCGGGGAACACTGAAGCTTTCTTT CASSVEPGNTEAFF
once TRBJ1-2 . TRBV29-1 TGCAGCGTTGACAATTGGGGGACAAATTATGGCTACACCTTC CSVDNWGTNYGYTF
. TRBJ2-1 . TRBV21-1 TGTGCCAGCAGCAAAGCTGCTAGTTGGTACAATGAGCAGTTCTTC CASSKAASWYNEQFF
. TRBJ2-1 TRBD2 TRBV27 TGTGCCAGCAGTTTACGGACTAGCGGGAGTCGCCAGTTCTTC CASSLRTSGSRQFF
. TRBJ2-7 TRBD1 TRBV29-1 TGCAGCGTTGAGTGGACAGGGAGGGAGCAGTACTTC CSVEWTGREQYF
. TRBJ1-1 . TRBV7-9 TGTGCCAGCAGCTTAGAGGGGGTGTACACTGAAGCTTTCTTT CASSLEGVYTEAFF
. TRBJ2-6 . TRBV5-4 TGTGCCAGCAGCTTGGGAGGATTTGGGGCCAACGTCCTGACTTTC CASSLGGFGANVLTF
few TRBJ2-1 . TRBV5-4 TGTGCCAGCAGCTTTACAAGCTACAATGAGCAGTTCTTC CASSFTSYNEQFF
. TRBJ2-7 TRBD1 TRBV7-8 TGTGCCAGCAGCTTGTCCGCAGGGGGCTACGAGCAGTACTTC CASSLSAGGYEQYF
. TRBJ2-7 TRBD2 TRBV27 TGTGCCAGCAGTTTACTGCGGGGGTATTCCTACGAGCAGTACTTC CASSLLRGYSYEQYF
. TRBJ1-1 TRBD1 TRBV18 TGTGCCAGCTCACGACTACAGGGGGAGAACACTGAAGCTTTCTTT CASSRLQGENTEAFF
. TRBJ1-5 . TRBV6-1 TGTGCCAGCACGATGAGGGGACAACACGATCAGCCCCAGCATTTT CASTMRGQHDQPQHF
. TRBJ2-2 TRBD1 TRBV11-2 TGTGCCAGCAGCTTAGTCCCCAGGGGGCCTAGGAACGGGGAGCTGTTTTTT CASSLVPRGPRNGELFF
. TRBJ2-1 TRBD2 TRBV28 TGTGCCAGCAGCCCACCCATGGGTCTAGCGGGAGCCTCCCACTACAATGAGCAGTTCTTC CASSPPMGLAGASHYNEQFF
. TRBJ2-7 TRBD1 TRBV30 TGTGCCTGGTCCTTCTCGGGACAGGGCTCCTACGAGCAGTACTTC CAWSFSGQGSYEQYF
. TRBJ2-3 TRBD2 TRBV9 TGTGCCAGCGGGTCTAGCGGGACGGCAGATACGCAGTATTTT CASGSSGTADTQYF
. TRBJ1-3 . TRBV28 TGTGCCAGCAGTCCACCAATAACAAACAGGGCCCGAAACACCATATATTTT CASSPPITNRARNTIYF
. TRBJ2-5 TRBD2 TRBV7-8 TGTGCCAGCAGCTCGGGAGCCGGGAGGAAGGAGACCCAGTACTTC CASSSGAGRKETQYF
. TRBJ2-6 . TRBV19 TGTGCGGCAGGGCGGTTGTCTGGGGCCAACGTCCTGACTTTC CAAGRLSGANVLTF
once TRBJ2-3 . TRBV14 TGTGCCAGCAGCCAAGGGCTAGGATTGAGCACAGATACGCAGTATTTT CASSQGLGLSTDTQYF
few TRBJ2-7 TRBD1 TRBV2 TGTGCCAGCAGTGAAGAGCGTCTAGGGACAGTTGAACCCTACGAGCAGTACTTC CASSEERLGTVEPYEQYF
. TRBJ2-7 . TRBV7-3 TGTGCCAGCAGCTTAAGGTTTCAGGGAACGGCGTCCTACGAGCAGTACTTC CASSLRFQGTASYEQYF
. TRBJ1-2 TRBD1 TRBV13 TGTGCCAGCAGCTTAGAGGGACAGGGGTTGAGAGGCTACACCTTC CASSLEGQGLRGYTF
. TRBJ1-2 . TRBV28 TGTGCCAGCATTTCAGGGGCTGATGGCTACACCTTC CASISGADGYTF
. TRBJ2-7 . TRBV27 TGTGCCAGCAGTTTCACTCCTACCTACGAGCAGTACTTC CASSFTPTYEQYF
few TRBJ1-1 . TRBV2 TGCCTAGGACTAACGAACACTGAAGCTTTCTTT CLGLTNTEAFF
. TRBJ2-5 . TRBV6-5 TGTGCCAGCAGTACGGACCGGGGGGAGACCCAGTACTTC CASSTDRGETQYF